The 27 T cell receptor beta chains below were found in one sample sequenced in a study of human T cells and chemical hapten exposure. Via MiXCR, TCRdb re-called the RACE reads, giving one row per CDR3 protein. The sample yields some 52,000 distinct CDR3 sequences, roughly 11% seen once. The time point is: patch test 1, 2 weeks after DPC sensitization. Treatment defined: therapeutic diphenylcyclopropenone sensitization with weekly scalp DPC. Extraction of total RNA was performed on unfractionated whole blood. The material sequenced was whole blood, taken in connection with sensitization to the hapten diphenylcyclopropenone (DPC). The receptor source for this set is a woman in her thirties or forties with alopecia areata. Some clones in this sample may be carry-over from other donors' samples.

This clonotype has only a few counts. The chain employs TRBV18 and TRBJ1-1; a weak D match, TRBD1 (6 bases). This CDR3 is 14 amino acids long. V was pared by 2 bases and J by 3 bases, with 10 bases between. Germline-derived CDR1 and CDR2 are KGHSH and LQKENI. The CDR3 sequence: CASSPIRGDTEAFF. The CDR3 DNA is TGTGCCAGCTCACCAATCAGGGGTGACACTGAAGCTTTCTTT.

This clonotype occurred many times. V is TRBV3-1 and J is TRBJ1-6; the D is unclear. V was cut by 1 base and J by 9 bases, with 10 bases left in between. Looked up from germline, CDR1 is LGHDT and CDR2 is YNNKEL (reference sequence). This CDR3 has 14 residues. In DNA form, the CDR3 reads TGTGCCAGCAGCCAAGTGGGGAGCGGTTCACCCCTCCACTTT. Residues: CASSQVGSGSPLHF.

With regard to this clonotype: This may be a read error: a much more frequent sequence differs by one nucleotide. The V gene is TRBV3-1, the J gene TRBJ2-4, with D possibly being TRBD1 (6 bases). CDR1 and CDR2 from the germline V gene are LGHDT and YNNKEL (reference sequence). The length of the CDR3 is 16 residues. Here the CDR3 reads CASSYGQTLAKNIQNF. CDR3 nucleotide sequence: TGTGCCAGCAGCTATGGACAGACCTTAGCCAAAAACATTCAGAACTTC. Combining the CDR3 with reference TRBV3-1 and TRBJ2-4 gives the whole variable domain DTAVSQTPKYLVTQMGNDKSIKCEQNLGHDTMYWYKQDSKKFLKIMFSYNNKELIINETVPNRFSPKSPDKAHLNLHINSLELGDSAVYFCASSYGQTLAKNIQNFGAGTRLSVL.

This clonotype has at least ten counts. The V and J genes are TRBV6-2 or TRBV6-3 and TRBJ2-1; the D gene is possibly TRBD1 (5 bases). Germline V gene sequence: CDR1 MNHEY, CDR2 SVGEGT. Trimming left V 5 bases short and J 5 bases short, with 7 bases between. The CDR3 is 12 residues long. For the CDR3, the DNA is TGTGCCAGCAGTCCACAGGACAATGAGCAGTTCTTC. Its translation is CASSPQDNEQFF.

This clonotype was seen more than once but under ten times. V gene TRBV7-9 combines with J gene TRBJ2-1; the D is unclear. V shed 5 bases and J shed 10 bases, with 9 bases lying between them. Germline loops: CDR1 SEHNR, CDR2 FQNEAQ (reference sequence). This CDR3 comprises 11 residues. CDR3 region: CASSPNQEQFF. The CDR3, as DNA: TGTGCCAGCAGCCCAAACCAGGAGCAGTTCTTC.

The sample holds many counts of this clonotype. This sequence joins TRBV12-3 or TRBV12-4 and TRBJ1-5, with 8 bases that match TRBD1. The CDR3 is made up of 14 amino acids. The ends lost 6 bases at V and 9 bases at J; junction bases unmatched: 10. The CDR3 DNA sequence: TGTGCCAGCAGCCCGGGACAGGAGGTTGGGCCCCAGCATTTT. This gives the protein CASSPGQEVGPQHF.

The table lists this clonotype with a few counts. In DNA, the CDR3 is TGTGCCAGCAGCTCCCGGACAGGGGGCACAGGAGCGACCACTGAAGCTTTCTTT. Translated: CASSSRTGGTGATTEAFF. The V call is TRBV7-9, the J call TRBJ1-1, with TRBD1 matching 11 bases. The CDR3 length is 18 residues. V dropped 4 bases and J dropped 4; count of bases not matched to a gene: 14. In germline, CDR1 is SEHNR, CDR2 FQNEAQ (reference sequence).

The table lists this clonotype with a few counts. This chain uses TRBV28 with TRBJ2-1; D gene ambiguous. The CDR3 length is 14 residues. Trimming stripped 7 bases from V and 9 bases from J, with 19 bases between. Per germline, CDR1 MDHEN and CDR2 SYDVKM. The CDR3 DNA is TGTGCCAGCACCCTGGGGTCATCACATGTTGAGCAGTTCTTC. It codes for CASTLGSSHVEQFF.

The chain recombines TRBV6-2 or TRBV6-3 with TRBJ2-7; D is ambiguous. CDR3 length: 12 amino acids. Trimming cost V 8 bases and J 2 bases, with 10 bases left between them. The germline V gene has CDR1 MNHEY and CDR2 SVGEGT. The DNA for the CDR3 is TGTGCCAGCTCTTACACCACCTACGAGCAGTACTTC. Its protein is CASSYTTYEQYF.

This clonotype was detected only a few times. This chain uses TRBV7-7 with TRBJ2-5, with 9 nucleotides matching TRBD2. The trim removed 6 bases at V and 5 bases at J, leaving 7 bases unmatched. Germline values: CDR1 SSHAT, CDR2 FNYEAQ (reference sequence). The CDR3 length is 14 residues. The CDR3 spells CASSTGTSIETQYF. In DNA, the CDR3 is TGTGCCAGCAGTACCGGGACTAGCATCGAGACCCAGTACTTC. The variable domain in full, with the rest retrieved from reference TRBV7-7 and TRBJ2-5, is GAGVSQSPRYKVTKRGQDVTLRCDPISSHATLYWYQQALGQGPEFLTYFNYEAQPDKSGLPSDRFSAERPEGSISTLTIQRTEQRDSAMYRCASSTGTSIETQYFGPGTRLLVL.

This clonotype was observed at least ten times. The V gene is TRBV4-1, the J gene TRBJ2-3, with 8 bases identical to TRBD2. This CDR3 contains 14 residues. Germline V gene lookup returns CDR1 MGHRA and CDR2 YSYEKL. The V gene end was trimmed by 3 bases and the J gene end by 1 base; junction bases not matched to a gene: 0. Here the CDR3 reads CASSQRGGTDTQYF. The CDR3 coding sequence is TGCGCCAGCAGCCAGCGGGGGGGCACAGATACGCAGTATTTT.

The chain joins TRBV28 to TRBJ1-2, with TRBD1 identical over 9 bases. This CDR3 region has 15 residues. The germline V gene has CDR1 MDHEN and CDR2 SYDVKM. V lost 4 bases and J lost 3; bases outside the gene matches: 6. The CDR3: CASSSSGQGHYGYTF. The CDR3 DNA is TGTGCCAGCAGTTCATCGGGACAGGGACACTATGGCTACACCTTC.

Many counts were recorded for this clonotype. The chain joins TRBV9 to TRBJ2-7; the D call may be TRBD1 or TRBD2 (5 bases each). CDR3 length: 12 amino acids. V was trimmed by 9 bases and J by 3 bases, leaving 13 bases between them. Germline CDR1 and CDR2: SGDLS and YYNGEE. CDR3 sequence reads: CAIPGTCYEQYF. CDR3 in DNA: TGTGCCATCCCGGGGACCTGCTACGAGCAGTACTTC.

This clonotype was observed a few times. The genes are TRBV14 and TRBJ2-6, with TRBD1 matching over 7 bases. The CDR3 contains 16 residues. Germline V gene sequence: CDR1 SGHDN, CDR2 FVKESK. The junction had 6 bases not matched to a gene; V was cut back by 4 bases and J by 3 bases. The CDR3 bases are TGTGCCAGCAGCCTCCAAACAGGGGTTGGGGCCAACGTCCTGACTTTC. Protein sequence: CASSLQTGVGANVLTF.

The rearrangement joins TRBV12-3 or TRBV12-4 to TRBJ1-5, with D uncertain. V was pared by 6 bases and J by 7 bases, with 13 bases between. CDR3 length: 13 amino acids. CDR3 DNA: TGTGCCAGCAGCATCGAAGTCGGGCAGCCCCAGCATTTT. It translates to CASSIEVGQPQHF.

This clonotype was seen more than once but under ten times. The rearrangement links TRBV29-1 to TRBJ2-7; 7 positions agree with TRBD1. The CDR3 loop spans 13 amino acids. CDR1 SQVTM and CDR2 ANQGSEA come from the germline V gene. Trimming removed 6 bases from V and 2 bases from J; junction bases left unmatched: 7. The CDR3 nucleotides read TGCAGCGTAACCGACAGGGCGGCCTACGAGCAGTACTTC. Its translation is CSVTDRAAYEQYF.

In this sample, this clonotype turned up a few times. The chain uses TRBV20-1 and TRBJ2-3; TRBD1 is a possible D gene (6 bases). The CDR3 spans 14 residues. Per germline, CDR1 DFQATT and CDR2 SNEGSKA (reference sequence). Trimming cost V 3 bases and J 4 bases, with 14 bases left between them. CDR3 in amino acids: CSASRQGRADTQYF. The CDR3 nucleotides read TGCAGTGCTAGTCGGCAGGGGCGGGCAGATACGCAGTATTTT.

In this sample, this clonotype turned up a few times. The J gene is TRBJ1-5, the V gene TRBV6-6; no reliable D call. V lost 2 bases and J 3 bases, leaving 17 bases between the germline ends. CDR1 MNHNY and CDR2 SVGAGI come from the germline V gene (reference sequence). The CDR3 has 17 amino acids. The CDR3 spells CASSYPTSQLINQPQHF. CDR3 bases: TGTGCCAGCAGTTACCCCACAAGCCAGTTAATCAATCAGCCCCAGCATTTT.

The V call is TRBV18, the J call TRBJ2-7, with a possible D match to TRBD2 (7 bases). Germline-derived CDR1 and CDR2 are KGHSH and LQKENI. The CDR3 totals 15 residues. V was clipped by 0 bases and J by 9 bases, with 18 bases between them. This chain's CDR3 is CASSPPGGGPTPQYF. The CDR3 bases are TGTGCCAGCTCACCACCGGGCGGGGGCCCAACCCCGCAGTACTTC.

This clonotype was found many times. The chain joins TRBV4-1 to TRBJ2-1; D gene ambiguous. This CDR3 is 17 amino acids long. V lost 3 bases and J 1 base, leaving 16 bases between the germline ends. Per germline, CDR1 MGHRA and CDR2 YSYEKL. The CDR3 sequence is CASSQVPPVLSYNEQFF. The CDR3 nucleotides read TGCGCCAGCAGCCAGGTCCCCCCGGTCCTTTCCTACAATGAGCAGTTCTTC.

The genes are TRBV10-1 and TRBJ1-1, with D maybe TRBD1 (5 bases). This CDR3 has 13 residues. V lost 4 bases and J 1 base, leaving 7 bases between the germline ends. From germline, CDR1 is WNHNN and CDR2 SYGVQD (reference sequence). The CDR3 DNA sequence: TGCGCCAGCAGTGGACAGAAGAACACTGAAGCTTTCTTT. It is translated as CASSGQKNTEAFF.

The sample holds many counts of this clonotype. The chain uses TRBV12-3 or TRBV12-4 and TRBJ2-3, with 7 bases identical to TRBD2. V dropped 5 bases and J dropped 2; count of bases not matched to a gene: 10. The CDR3 length is 16 residues. The CDR3 region has the DNA TGTGCCAGCAGTCCGGGGGGACTACAAGTCACAGATACGCAGTATTTT. Protein product: CASSPGGLQVTDTQYF.

This clonotype was observed a few times. The chain carries TRBV7-6 and TRBJ1-6, with 7 bases fitting TRBD1. Germline V gene sequence: CDR1 SGHVS, CDR2 FNYEAQ. V trimming: 5 bases; J trimming: 7 bases; junction bases outside the gene matches: 5. The CDR3 runs 14 residues. This CDR3 is CASSPGTENSPLHF. Here the CDR3 DNA reads TGTGCCAGCAGCCCCGGGACAGAAAATTCACCCCTCCACTTT.

This chain uses TRBV9 with TRBJ1-3; D is uncertain. The CDR3 totals 13 residues. Germline V gene lookup returns CDR1 SGDLS and CDR2 YYNGEE. The V gene lost 0 bases and the J gene lost 6 bases, with 7 bases spanning the gap. CDR3 in DNA: TGTGCCAGCAGCGTAGATCTCCAAAACACCATATATTTT. Protein: CASSVDLQNTIYF. Looking up the rest from reference TRBV9 and TRBJ1-3 gives the full variable domain: DSGVTQTPKHLITATGQRVTLRCSPRSGDLSVYWYQQSLDQGLQFLIQYYNGEERAKGNILERFSAQQFPDLHSELNLSSLELGDSALYFCASSVDLQNTIYFGEGSWLTVV.

The chain carries TRBV18 and TRBJ2-7, with D perhaps TRBD1 (6 bases). The V and J ends lost 3 bases and 3 bases respectively, with 9 bases between them. Germline assignment: CDR1 KGHSH and CDR2 LQKENI. The CDR3 covers 13 residues. CDR3 bases: TGTGCCAGCTCACCGGGGGCCAACTACGAGCAGTACTTC. It yields the protein CASSPGANYEQYF.

The chain recombines TRBV5-1 with TRBJ2-3, with 7 positions matching TRBD2. The germline V gene encodes CDR1 SGHRS and CDR2 YFSETQ. V trimming: 4 bases; J trimming: 2 bases; junction bases outside the gene matches: 7. This CDR3 spans 15 amino acids. The CDR3 region has the DNA TGCGCCAGCAGCCCCCCGGGACTATTCACAGATACGCAGTATTTT. This encodes CASSPPGLFTDTQYF.

The V call is TRBV28, the J call TRBJ2-7; D gene ambiguous. Germline CDR1 is MDHEN and CDR2 is SYDVKM. This CDR3 has 11 amino acids. V gave up 1 base and J gave up 12 bases, with 10 bases separating them. The CDR3 bases are TGTGCCAGCAGTTTATTCAACAGCACGTACTTC. This translates into CASSLFNSTYF.